Shown below are 5 T cell receptor beta chains from a single sample sequenced in a study of T cells in Graves' hyperthyroidism and ophthalmopathy. Amplification targeted TCR beta CDR3 regions from RNA transcripts. The TCR CDR3 was amplified in a first-round RT-PCR using the HTBI primer set. TCRdb re-analysed the multiplex PCR reads in MiXCR, keeping a single row per CDR3 protein. The repertoire holds about 620,000 distinct CDR3 sequences, with roughly 17% as singletons. The sample taken for sequencing was blood. The receptors stem from a woman under 40 with Graves' hyperthyroidism.

In its sample, this clonotype was seen many times. This sequence joins TRBV18 and TRBJ2-5; D uncertain. Germline V gene sequence: CDR1 KGHSH, CDR2 LQKENI. The CDR3 totals 14 residues. V lost 2 bases to trimming and J lost 1 base, with 8 bases between them. The DNA of the CDR3 is TGTGCCAGCTCACCAGGCGGTATCCAAGAGACCCAGTACTTC. Protein: CASSPGGIQETQYF. The full variable domain, rest sourced from reference TRBV18 and TRBJ2-5, is NAGVMQNPRHLVRRRGQEARLRCSPMKGHSHVYWYRQLPEEGLKFMVYLQKENIIDESGMPKERFSAEFPKEGPSILRIQQVVRGDSAAYFCASSPGGIQETQYFGPGTRLLVL.

V and J are TRBV4-2 and TRBJ2-2; tentative D call: TRBD1 (5 bases). The length of the CDR3 is 15 residues. CDR1 and CDR2 from the germline V gene are LGHNA and YNFKEQ. V gave up 0 bases and J gave up 7 bases, with 12 bases separating them. CDR3 protein: CASSQEPRVNGELFF. DNA of the CDR3: TGTGCCAGCAGCCAAGAACCCAGGGTGAACGGGGAGCTGTTTTTT.

This clonotype turned up a few times. The V and J genes are TRBV19 and TRBJ2-2; 9 bases are shared with TRBD2. CDR3 length: 16 amino acids. V was pared by 5 bases and J by 6 bases, with 10 bases of the junction left unmatched. From germline, CDR1 is LNHDA and CDR2 SQIVND (reference sequence). CDR3 DNA sequence: TGTGCCAGTAGTCTTCCTAGCGGGATAATTGCCGGGGAGCTGTTTTTT. It yields the protein CASSLPSGIIAGELFF.

This clonotype was counted ten times or more. The genes are TRBV29-1 and TRBJ2-3; 8 nucleotides align to TRBD2. This CDR3 has 15 residues. The V gene end was trimmed by 0 bases and the J gene end by 3 bases; junction bases not matched to a gene: 5. CDR1 is SQVTM and CDR2 is ANQGSEA in the germline V gene. The CDR3 spells CSVEDPSGRTDTQYF. The CDR3 DNA is TGCAGCGTTGAAGATCCAAGCGGGAGAACAGATACGCAGTATTTT.

This clonotype was picked up many times. The chain links TRBV30 to TRBJ2-1; TRBD1 is a possible D gene (6 bases). The length of the CDR3 is 11 residues. Trimming left V 1 base short and J 13 bases short, with 11 bases between. CDR1 and CDR2 from the germline V gene are GTSNPN and SVGIG (reference sequence). The CDR3 sequence is CAWSGTGFQFF. The CDR3 coding sequence is TGTGCCTGGAGTGGTACAGGGTTCCAGTTCTTC.